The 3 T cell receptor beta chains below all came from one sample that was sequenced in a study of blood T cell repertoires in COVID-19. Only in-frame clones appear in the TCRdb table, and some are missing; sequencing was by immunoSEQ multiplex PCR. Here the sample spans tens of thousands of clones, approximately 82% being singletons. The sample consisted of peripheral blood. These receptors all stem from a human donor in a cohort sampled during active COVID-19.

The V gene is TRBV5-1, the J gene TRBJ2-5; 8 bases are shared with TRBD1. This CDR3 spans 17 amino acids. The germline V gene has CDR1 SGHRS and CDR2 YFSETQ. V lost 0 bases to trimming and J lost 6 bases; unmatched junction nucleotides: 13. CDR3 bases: TGCGCCAGCAGCTTGGCTCCTCCAGGGGGCACCCTACAGACCCAGTACTTC. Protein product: CASSLAPPGGTLQTQYF.

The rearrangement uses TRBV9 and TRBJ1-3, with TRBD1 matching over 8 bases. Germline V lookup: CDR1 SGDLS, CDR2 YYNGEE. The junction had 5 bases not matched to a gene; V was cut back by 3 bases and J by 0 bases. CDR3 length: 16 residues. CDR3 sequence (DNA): TGTGCCAGCAGCGGGACAGGGAGTTTCTCTGGAAACACCATATATTTT. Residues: CASSGTGSFSGNTIYF.

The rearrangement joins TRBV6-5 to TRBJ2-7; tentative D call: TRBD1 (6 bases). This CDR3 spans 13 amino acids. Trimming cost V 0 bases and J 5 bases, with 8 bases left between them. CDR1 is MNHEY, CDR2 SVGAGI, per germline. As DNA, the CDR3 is TGTGCCAGCAGTTACTCTCAGGGGAACGAGCAGTACTTC. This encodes CASSYSQGNEQYF.